These 29 T cell receptor beta chains were sequenced from one sample in a study of control samples from healthy donors and cancer patients. Profiling relied on immunoSEQ multiplex PCR, and the TCRdb table lists in-frame clones only, not all of them. The sample records some 120,000 clones, about 83% being singletons. Material for sequencing was blood. The receptors come from a man aged 25-40 years in good health.

This clone was seen many times. The chain carries TRBV28 and TRBJ1-2; TRBD1 is a possible D gene (6 bases). Germline V gives CDR1 MDHEN, CDR2 SYDVKM. Trimming pared 8 bases from V and 8 bases from J, leaving 15 bases between. This CDR3 has 12 residues. The CDR3 nucleotides read TGTGCCAGCCTGGGGGCGACGGAAGGCTACACCTTC. As protein: CASLGATEGYTF.

This clone was seen just once. This chain connects TRBV5-5 to TRBJ2-7; D gene unclear. The germline gives CDR1 SGHKS, CDR2 YYEKEE (reference sequence). The length of the CDR3 is 14 residues. The V and J ends lost 0 bases and 2 bases respectively, with 9 bases between them. The CDR3 loop is CASSLAESPYEQYF. In DNA, the CDR3 is TGTGCCAGCAGCTTGGCAGAGTCCCCCTACGAGCAGTACTTC.

This rearrangement joins TRBV6-5 to TRBJ2-1; D is possibly TRBD2 (6 bases). The CDR3 runs 14 residues. Trimming took 0 bases from V and 8 from J, leaving 11 bases between them. Germline lookup yields CDR1 MNHEY and CDR2 SVGAGI. The CDR3 nucleotides are TGTGCCAGCAGTTACTCGATATGGGGGGATGAGCAGTTCTTC. As protein: CASSYSIWGDEQFF.

This chain links TRBV19 with TRBJ2-2; 9 nucleotides align to TRBD1. The germline V gene encodes CDR1 LNHDA and CDR2 SQIVND (reference sequence). The CDR3 sequence is 16 residues long. The trim removed 4 bases at V and 4 bases at J, leaving 7 bases unmatched. CDR3 region: CASSTTGGGGTGELFF. The CDR3 DNA reads TGTGCCAGTAGTACCACAGGGGGCGGTGGCACCGGGGAGCTGTTTTTT.

The genes are TRBV30 and TRBJ1-2, with unresolved D. The CDR3 length is 15 residues. The V gene lost 1 base and the J gene lost 5 bases, with 17 bases spanning the gap. Germline lookup yields CDR1 GTSNPN and CDR2 SVGIG (reference sequence). The CDR3 region has the DNA TGTGCCTGGAGTGATAGTAGGATGACTGGGTATGGCTACACCTTC. Translation: CAWSDSRMTGYGYTF. The full variable domain, with the rest looked up from reference TRBV30 and TRBJ1-2, is SQTIHQWPATLVQPVGSPLSLECTVEGTSNPNLYWYRQAAGRGLQLLFYSVGIGQISSEVPQNLSASRPQDRQFILSSKKLLLSDSGFYLCAWSDSRMTGYGYTFGSGTRLTVV.

The chain carries TRBV5-1 and TRBJ1-1; D is undetermined. Germline CDR1 SGHRS, CDR2 YFSETQ. This CDR3 comprises 16 residues. Trimming removed 4 bases from V and 1 base from J, with 17 bases in between. The CDR3 DNA follows: TGCGCCAGCAGCAAAGAAGCAGGAATGGGGAACACTGAAGCTTTCTTT. It encodes CASSKEAGMGNTEAFF.

The V gene is TRBV5-1, the J gene TRBJ2-3, with 9 bases identical to TRBD2. The ends lost 0 bases at V and 12 bases at J; junction bases unmatched: 8. The germline CDR1 and CDR2 sequences are SGHRS and YFSETQ. The length of the CDR3 is 14 residues. The CDR3 sequence: CASSLDSSGGHQYF. The CDR3 DNA sequence: TGCGCCAGCAGCTTGGATAGTAGCGGGGGACATCAGTATTTT.

This sequence joins TRBV18 and TRBJ2-2, with D possibly TRBD2 on 6 matching bases. V was pared by 3 bases and J by 4 bases, with 15 bases between. Germline CDR1 reads KGHSH; CDR2 reads LQKENI. This CDR3 region has 16 residues. CDR3 bases: TGTGCCAGCTCACCTGCTCGACTAGGGGTCACCGGGGAGCTGTTTTTT. Its translation is CASSPARLGVTGELFF.

This rearrangement joins TRBV5-1 to TRBJ1-2; D is perhaps TRBD1 (5 bases). V was cut by 4 bases and J by 2 bases, with 21 bases left in between. Germline values: CDR1 SGHRS, CDR2 YFSETQ. This CDR3 comprises 17 residues. CDR3 sequence reads: CASSPEPPGLYNYGYTF. The DNA for the CDR3 is TGCGCCAGCAGCCCCGAGCCTCCGGGACTCTACAACTATGGCTACACCTTC.

The CDR3: CATQRGGHTGELFF. The CDR3 DNA is TGTGCCACCCAGCGGGGGGGCCACACCGGGGAGCTGTTTTTT. This chain joins TRBV19 and TRBJ2-2; TRBD2 matches 10 bases. The CDR3 extends over 14 amino acids. Germline V gives CDR1 LNHDA, CDR2 SQIVND (reference sequence). After removal of 10 bases from V and 3 bases from J, the junction contained 5 bases not matched to a gene.

The chain links TRBV5-1 to TRBJ2-5; TRBD1 matches at 9 bases. The CDR3 length is 14 residues. The V gene end was trimmed by 4 bases and the J gene end by 2 bases; junction bases not matched to a gene: 3. Looked up from germline, CDR1 is SGHRS and CDR2 is YFSETQ. Here the CDR3 DNA reads TGCGCCAGCAGCCCCGGACAGGGGCAAGAGACCCAGTACTTC. It translates to CASSPGQGQETQYF.

The chain couples TRBV5-6 to TRBJ1-1; D is unresolved. Looked up from germline, CDR1 is SGHDT and CDR2 is YYEEEE. The CDR3 has 15 amino acids. V was cut by 3 bases and J by 1 base, with 13 bases left in between. The DNA for the CDR3 is TGTGCCAGCAGCTCCCTCCCCCGGGGGAACACTGAAGCTTTCTTT. Its protein is CASSSLPRGNTEAFF.

V is TRBV5-8 and J is TRBJ1-5; D ambiguous. The CDR3 spans 18 residues. Trimming removed 4 bases from V and 0 bases from J, with 20 bases in between. CDR1 and CDR2 from the germline V gene are SGHTS and YDEGEE. The CDR3 spells CASSPFSTGIYSNQPQHF. The CDR3 nucleotides are TGTGCCAGCAGCCCCTTTAGTACGGGGATTTATAGCAATCAGCCCCAGCATTTT.

This chain connects TRBV10-3 to TRBJ1-5; no reliable D call. The CDR3 loop spans 13 amino acids. V dropped 6 bases and J dropped 5 bases, with 11 bases sitting between them. From germline, CDR1 is ENHRY and CDR2 SYGVKD. The CDR3 reads CAIRSRRDQPQHF. In DNA, the CDR3 is TGTGCCATCAGGTCCAGGAGGGATCAGCCCCAGCATTTT.

The table lists this clone with a count of one. The chain carries TRBV20-1 and TRBJ1-1; 7 positions agree with TRBD1. The CDR3 has 16 residues. The V and J ends lost 3 bases and 0 bases, in that order; junction bases with no gene match: 10. The germline gives CDR1 DFQATT, CDR2 SNEGSKA (reference sequence). The CDR3 loop reads CSASQVPTGVNTEAFF. DNA of the CDR3: TGCAGTGCTAGTCAGGTACCCACAGGGGTGAACACTGAAGCTTTCTTT.

The V call is TRBV5-8, the J call TRBJ1-4; D possibly corresponds to TRBD1 (6 bases). Trimming cost V 1 base and J 5 bases, with 12 bases left between them. This CDR3 has 15 amino acids. CDR1 and CDR2 from the germline V gene are SGHTS and YDEGEE. CDR3 in amino acids: CASSLQGIINEKLFF. CDR3 in DNA: TGTGCCAGCAGCTTGCAGGGGATCATAAATGAAAAACTGTTTTTT.

J is TRBJ2-1 and V is TRBV11-3, with D possibly matching TRBD1 (6 bases). The CDR3 has 14 amino acids. Per the germline V gene, CDR1 is SGHNT and CDR2 is YENEEA. Trimming removed 10 bases from V and 6 bases from J, with 19 bases in between. Written as DNA, the CDR3 is TGTGCCACCACACGATTTACAGGGCCCAATGAGCAGTTCTTC. This encodes CATTRFTGPNEQFF.

The V and J genes are TRBV6-1 and TRBJ1-5; D gene uncertain. The CDR3 has 15 residues. Germline V gene data show CDR1 as MNHNS and CDR2 as SASEGT. The V gene lost 1 base and the J gene lost 0 bases, with 7 bases spanning the gap. The CDR3 nucleotides read TGTGCCAGCAGTGAAGGGGTAAATAGCAATCAGCCCCAGCATTTT. It yields the protein CASSEGVNSNQPQHF.

The CDR3 nucleotides are TGTGCCAGCAGCAACCCGGGACAGACTAATGAAAAACTGTTTTTT. This sequence encodes CASSNPGQTNEKLFF. The rearrangement joins TRBV9 to TRBJ1-4; the match to TRBD1 covers 7 bases. This CDR3 has 15 amino acids. Germline V gene lookup returns CDR1 SGDLS and CDR2 YYNGEE. After removal of 4 bases from V and 2 bases from J, the junction contained 5 bases not matched to a gene. Based on the CDR3 plus reference TRBV9 and TRBJ1-4, the full variable domain is DSGVTQTPKHLITATGQRVTLRCSPRSGDLSVYWYQQSLDQGLQFLIQYYNGEERAKGNILERFSAQQFPDLHSELNLSSLELGDSALYFCASSNPGQTNEKLFFGSGTQLSVL.

V gene TRBV7-8 combines with J gene TRBJ2-2; D unresolved. This CDR3 is 16 amino acids long. Germline values: CDR1 SGHVS, CDR2 FQNEAQ. Deletions cut 6 bases from V and 1 base from J, with 15 bases between. The CDR3 sequence: CASSPRETMNTGELFF. The CDR3, as DNA: TGTGCCAGCAGTCCCAGAGAAACAATGAACACCGGGGAGCTGTTTTTT.

The rearrangement joins TRBV5-1 to TRBJ1-1; TRBD1 is a possible D gene (5 bases). Germline V gene sequence: CDR1 SGHRS, CDR2 YFSETQ. Trimming took off 4 bases at V and 3 bases at J, with 13 bases between the two ends. The CDR3 contains 14 residues. CDR3 nucleotides: TGCGCCAGCAGCCCGGAAGGGGCTGACACTGAAGCTTTCTTT. It is translated as CASSPEGADTEAFF.

A few counts support this clone. J is TRBJ1-1 and V is TRBV5-4; D may be TRBD1 (5 bases). The germline V and J ends were trimmed by 0 bases and 4 bases, with 10 bases remaining between them. Germline lookup yields CDR1 SGHNT and CDR2 YYREEE (reference sequence). The CDR3 has 14 residues. The CDR3 nucleotides read TGTGCCAGCAGCTTGGCGGGGGAGGGCACTGAAGCTTTCTTT. Translated: CASSLAGEGTEAFF.

The rearrangement uses TRBV11-2 and TRBJ1-6; D gene unclear. The CDR3 is 15 amino acids. Germline V CDR1 and CDR2: SGHAT, FQNNGV. Trimming took 4 bases from V and 7 from J, leaving 14 bases between them. The CDR3 region is CASSSSWGDNSPLHF. In DNA form, the CDR3 reads TGTGCCAGCAGCTCTAGCTGGGGTGACAATTCACCCCTCCACTTT.

CDR3 in DNA: TGTGCCAGCAGCCAAGGCCCCTCAGGAACCGGGGAGCTGTTTTTT. It translates to CASSQGPSGTGELFF. The rearrangement joins TRBV3-1 (or the pseudogene TRBV3-2) to TRBJ2-2; D is ambiguous. Per germline, CDR1 LGHDT and CDR2 YNNKEL (reference sequence). Trimming shortened V by 1 base and J by 5 bases, and 11 bases separated the two germline ends. The CDR3 length is 15 residues.

V and J are TRBV18 and TRBJ2-5; D unclear. The germline CDR1 and CDR2 sequences are KGHSH and LQKENI. V dropped 2 bases and J dropped 5 bases, with 12 bases sitting between them. This CDR3 has 14 amino acids. The CDR3 sequence is CASSPAVNSETQYF. For the CDR3, the DNA is TGTGCCAGCTCACCAGCCGTGAATTCGGAGACCCAGTACTTC.

This clone was counted only a few times. CDR3 loop: CASSIGDSRSSPLHF. In nucleotides, the CDR3 is TGTGCCAGTAGTATAGGGGACAGTCGGAGTTCACCCCTCCACTTT. The J gene is TRBJ1-6, the V gene TRBV19, with 7 bases that match TRBD1. The CDR3 has 15 amino acids. Per germline, CDR1 LNHDA and CDR2 SQIVND (reference sequence). J lost 9 bases, V lost 1 base, and 6 bases had no gene match.

The chain recombines TRBV2 with TRBJ2-3; TRBD2 matches 11 bases. In germline, CDR1 is SNHLY, CDR2 FYNNEI. The CDR3 spans 15 residues. With V trimmed by 6 bases and J by 6 bases, 8 bases remained unmatched. CDR3 sequence reads: CASSVSGGAADTQYF. Written as DNA, the CDR3 is TGTGCCAGCAGCGTTAGCGGGGGGGCCGCGGATACGCAGTATTTT.

This clone was counted a single time. This chain links TRBV6-5 with TRBJ1-2; maybe TRBD1 (5 bases). Trimming pared 5 bases from V and 8 bases from J, leaving 18 bases between. The germline V gene encodes CDR1 MNHEY and CDR2 SVGAGI. The CDR3 is 14 amino acids. The CDR3 coding sequence is TGTGCCAGCAGTCCCTCGGAGGGGACGAAAGGCTACACCTTC. This codes for CASSPSEGTKGYTF.

J is TRBJ1-1 and V is TRBV7-2; no clear D gene. Trimming took 5 bases from V and 1 from J, leaving 8 bases between them. This CDR3 has 13 residues. CDR1 and CDR2 (germline): SGHTA, FQGNSA. Written as DNA, the CDR3 is TGTGCCAGCAGCCGTGGGGAGAACACTGAAGCTTTCTTT. Translated: CASSRGENTEAFF. Full variable domain (remainder filled in from reference TRBV7-2 and TRBJ1-1): GAGVSQSPSNKVTEKGKDVELRCDPISGHTALYWYRQSLGQGLEFLIYFQGNSAPDKSGLPSDRFSAERTGGSVSTLTIQRTQQEDSAVYLCASSRGENTEAFFGQGTRLTVV.